These 20 T cell receptor beta chains came from one sample sequenced in a study of cytotoxic CD8 clonotypes in ibrutinib-treated CLL (dated by TCRdb to about 2021). The time point label here, explained by the study, means: approximately 2 years on ibrutinib. Library preparation employed the immunoSEQ multiplex PCR assay. The clones in this table, taken by TCRdb from immuneACCESS, are in-frame only. Not every clone is retained; where verified, under half of the shortfall comes from an unresolved V gene, and the cause of the rest is unknown. This sample lists around 140,000 clones; 70% to 90% were detected once. The ten largest clonotypes hold roughly 2% of the sample. Sequences were derived from PBMCs, sampled after 24 months of ibrutinib treatment. These receptors were collected from a human donor with chronic lymphocytic leukemia.

V usage is TRBV28 and J usage is TRBJ2-4; 7 nucleotides align to TRBD1. CDR3 length equals 12 residues. CDR1 and CDR2 from the germline V gene are MDHEN and SYDVKM. Losses at the gene ends were 7 bases for V and 9 bases for J; bases not matched to a gene: 6. CDR3 nucleotides: TGTGCCAGCACCGGACAGGAGGCCATTCAGTACTTC. This translates into CASTGQEAIQYF.

The chain links TRBV5-1 to TRBJ2-5, with D perhaps matching TRBD2 (6 bases). Trimming pared 4 bases from V and 4 bases from J, leaving 14 bases between. Germline loops: CDR1 SGHRS, CDR2 YFSETQ. CDR3 length: 14 residues. CDR3 region: CASSPWDGRETQYF. Here the CDR3 DNA reads TGCGCCAGCAGCCCGTGGGACGGGAGAGAGACCCAGTACTTC. The complete variable domain, with remaining parts taken from reference TRBV5-1 and TRBJ2-5, reads KAGVTQTPRYLIKTRGQQVTLSCSPISGHRSVSWYQQTPGQGLQFLFEYFSETQRNKGNFPGRFSGRQFSNSRSEMNVSTLELGDSALYLCASSPWDGRETQYFGPGTRLLVL.

The chain employs TRBV28 and TRBJ2-7; D is perhaps TRBD1 (5 bases). Germline values: CDR1 MDHEN, CDR2 SYDVKM. CDR3 length: 13 amino acids. The CDR3 spells CASQQVGHYEQYF. CDR3 nucleotide sequence: TGTGCTAGTCAACAGGTTGGACATTACGAGCAGTACTTC.

This clone was seen at least ten times. The chain uses TRBV6-1 and TRBJ2-1; the D gene is possibly TRBD2 (6 bases). CDR1 is MNHNS and CDR2 is SASEGT in the germline V gene. Trimming took 7 bases from V and 1 from J, leaving 8 bases between them. The CDR3 is made up of 13 amino acids. The CDR3 sequence: CASKRVSYNEQFF. CDR3 bases: TGTGCCAGCAAGCGGGTATCCTACAATGAGCAGTTCTTC.

V usage is TRBV28 and J usage is TRBJ1-1; D is ambiguous. CDR3 length: 13 amino acids. Germline values: CDR1 MDHEN, CDR2 SYDVKM. Trimming took off 6 bases at V and 6 bases at J, with 14 bases between the two ends. The CDR3 nucleotides read TGTGCCAGCAGACTATTGGGTCGGGCTGAAGCTTTCTTT. It is translated as CASRLLGRAEAFF.

This rearrangement joins TRBV28 to TRBJ2-3; 14 bases are a match to TRBD2. Trimming cost V 9 bases and J 4 bases; bases outside gene matches: 6. This CDR3 is 15 amino acids long. The V gene's germline CDR1 is MDHEN and CDR2 SYDVKM. CDR3 nucleotide sequence: TGTGCCAGTACGACTAGCGGGAGGGTGGCAGATACGCAGTATTTT. Residues: CASTTSGRVADTQYF.

The rearrangement uses TRBV5-1 and TRBJ2-6, with 7 bases fitting TRBD1. The CDR3 is made up of 15 amino acids. After removal of 4 bases from V and 0 bases from J, the junction contained 1 base not matched to a gene. Per the germline V gene, CDR1 is SGHRS and CDR2 is YFSETQ. The CDR3 nucleotides are TGCGCCAGCAGCCGGACAGGCTCTGGGGCCAACGTCCTGACTTTC. Its translation: CASSRTGSGANVLTF.

The chain uses TRBV5-4 and TRBJ2-4; the match to TRBD1 covers 9 bases. CDR3 length: 14 amino acids. Germline V CDR1 and CDR2: SGHNT, YYREEE (reference sequence). The trim removed 4 bases at V and 4 bases at J, leaving 3 bases unmatched. CDR3 nucleotide sequence: TGTGCCAGCAGCACAGGGACAGGGAAAAACATTCAGTACTTC. Translating it yields CASSTGTGKNIQYF.

DNA for the CDR3: TGTGCCAGCAGCTATAACCCAAGGGACAGGGCAGGGTACAATGAGCAGTTCTTC. Protein sequence: CASSYNPRDRAGYNEQFF. The chain recombines TRBV7-9 with TRBJ2-1, with 9 bases aligning to TRBD1. CDR1 and CDR2 (germline): SEHNR, FQNEAQ (reference sequence). The CDR3 runs 18 residues. V was clipped by 4 bases and J by 4 bases; unmatched bases: 14.

The V and J genes are TRBV4-2 and TRBJ2-7, with TRBD2 identical over 9 bases. With 1 base clipped from V and 2 bases from J, the junction kept 6 bases outside the gene matches. The germline V gene has CDR1 LGHNA and CDR2 YNFKEQ. This CDR3 spans 16 amino acids. CDR3 bases: TGTGCCAGCAGCCAAGGCGGGGGGGACAGTACCTACGAGCAGTACTTC. Its protein product is CASSQGGGDSTYEQYF.

The chain links TRBV19 to TRBJ2-3, with 10 bases identical to TRBD2. This CDR3 comprises 15 residues. The germline gives CDR1 LNHDA, CDR2 SQIVND (reference sequence). V shed 5 bases, J shed 1 base, and the junction held 3 bases outside the gene matches. The CDR3 DNA is TGTGCCAGTAGTTTGCTAGCGGGAGGCACAGATACGCAGTATTTT. This sequence encodes CASSLLAGGTDTQYF. The full variable domain, in which reference TRBV19 and TRBJ2-3 provide the parts outside the CDR3, is DGGITQSPKYLFRKEGQNVTLSCEQNLNHDAMYWYRQDPGQGLRLIYYSQIVNDFQKGDIAEGYSVSREKKESFPLTVTSAQKNPTAFYLCASSLLAGGTDTQYFGPGTRLTVL.

The CDR3 sequence is CASRNQGNYGYTF. The CDR3 bases are TGTGCCAGCAGAAACCAGGGTAACTATGGCTACACCTTC. V gene TRBV7-2 combines with J gene TRBJ1-2; D possibly corresponds to TRBD1 (5 bases). CDR1 and CDR2 from the germline V gene are SGHTA and FQGNSA. This CDR3 has 13 residues. V was cut by 6 bases and J by 1 base, with 9 bases left in between.

The sample holds one count of this clone. This chain links TRBV9 with TRBJ2-7; possible D gene TRBD2, 7 bases. Germline CDR1 and CDR2: SGDLS and YYNGEE. Trimming removed 2 bases at V and 3 bases at J, with 24 bases between. This CDR3 is built from 18 residues. CDR3 in DNA: TGTGCCAGCAGCGTGGGTCTCCCGGGGGGCGGGAAGGTCTACGAGCAGTACTTC. This translates into CASSVGLPGGGKVYEQYF.

The rearrangement joins TRBV28 to TRBJ2-3, with TRBD2 matching over 7 bases. Germline loops: CDR1 MDHEN, CDR2 SYDVKM. CDR3 length: 14 residues. V lost 5 bases to trimming and J lost 3 bases; unmatched junction nucleotides: 5. The DNA of the CDR3 is TGTGCCAGCAGTACGGGGGGAGGGACAGATACGCAGTATTTT. This encodes CASSTGGGTDTQYF.

This clone was picked up one time. V and J are TRBV18 and TRBJ2-2; no clear D gene. Germline CDR1 reads KGHSH; CDR2 reads LQKENI. This CDR3 is 15 amino acids long. V was pared by 2 bases and J by 2 bases, with 9 bases between. CDR3 in DNA: TGTGCCAGCTCACCAAGGAGCGCCAACACCGGGGAGCTGTTTTTT. Its translation is CASSPRSANTGELFF. The variable domain in full, with the rest retrieved from reference TRBV18 and TRBJ2-2, is NAGVMQNPRHLVRRRGQEARLRCSPMKGHSHVYWYRQLPEEGLKFMVYLQKENIIDESGMPKERFSAEFPKEGPSILRIQQVVRGDSAAYFCASSPRSANTGELFFGEGSRLTVL.

This chain joins TRBV18 and TRBJ1-3; no clear D gene. This CDR3 contains 13 residues. Trimming took off 0 bases at V and 4 bases at J, with 4 bases between the two ends. Germline lookup yields CDR1 KGHSH and CDR2 LQKENI. The CDR3 reads CASSPPRGNTIYF. The CDR3 DNA reads as TGTGCCAGCTCACCACCTCGGGGAAACACCATATATTTT.

The chain links TRBV6-4 to TRBJ2-1; possibly TRBD2 for D (6 bases). In germline, CDR1 is MRHNA, CDR2 SNTAGT. The V end lost 2 bases, the J end lost 6 bases, and 14 bases lay between the germline ends. The CDR3 is 15 residues long. This chain's CDR3 is CASSDATRGANEQFF. As DNA, the CDR3 is TGTGCCAGCAGTGACGCGACTAGAGGAGCCAATGAGCAGTTCTTC.

The V gene is TRBV4-1, the J gene TRBJ2-3; D gene ambiguous. Trimming shortened V by 5 bases and J by 2 bases, and 8 bases separated the two germline ends. The length of the CDR3 is 13 residues. The germline V gene encodes CDR1 MGHRA and CDR2 YSYEKL. This CDR3 is CASSTGPTDTQYF. The CDR3 nucleotides are TGCGCCAGCAGCACCGGGCCCACAGATACGCAGTATTTT.

J is TRBJ1-4 and V is TRBV4-2, with D possibly being TRBD1 (5 bases). This CDR3 has 16 residues. CDR1 and CDR2 from the germline V gene are LGHNA and YNFKEQ. V was trimmed by 0 bases and J by 8 bases, leaving 16 bases between them. CDR3 residues: CASSQDKAAKGEKLFF. DNA of the CDR3: TGTGCCAGCAGCCAAGATAAGGCAGCGAAGGGGGAAAAACTGTTTTTT.

The chain joins TRBV30 to TRBJ2-3; D unresolved. The V end was cut by 0 bases, the J end by 6 bases, with 10 bases between. This CDR3 contains 13 residues. Germline values: CDR1 GTSNPN, CDR2 SVGIG (reference sequence). The CDR3 protein is CAWSVLKEDTQYF. Written as DNA, the CDR3 is TGTGCCTGGAGTGTACTCAAGGAGGATACGCAGTATTTT.